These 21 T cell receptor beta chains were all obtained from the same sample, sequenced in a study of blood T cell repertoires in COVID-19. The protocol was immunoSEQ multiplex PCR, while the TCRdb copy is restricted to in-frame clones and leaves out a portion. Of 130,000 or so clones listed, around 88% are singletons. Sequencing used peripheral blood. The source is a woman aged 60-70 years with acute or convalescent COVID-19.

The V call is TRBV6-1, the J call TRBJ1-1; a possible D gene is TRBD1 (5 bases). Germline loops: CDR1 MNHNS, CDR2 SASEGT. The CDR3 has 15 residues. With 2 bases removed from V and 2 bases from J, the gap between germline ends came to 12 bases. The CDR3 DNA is TGTGCCAGCAGTGAAAGGGGCAGGGCAAACACTGAAGCTTTCTTT. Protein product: CASSERGRANTEAFF.

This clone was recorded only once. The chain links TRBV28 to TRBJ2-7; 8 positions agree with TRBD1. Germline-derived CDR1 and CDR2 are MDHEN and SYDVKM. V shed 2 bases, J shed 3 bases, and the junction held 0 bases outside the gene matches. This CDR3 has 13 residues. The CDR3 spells CASSLTGGYEQYF. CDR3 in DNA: TGTGCCAGCAGTTTAACAGGGGGCTACGAGCAGTACTTC.

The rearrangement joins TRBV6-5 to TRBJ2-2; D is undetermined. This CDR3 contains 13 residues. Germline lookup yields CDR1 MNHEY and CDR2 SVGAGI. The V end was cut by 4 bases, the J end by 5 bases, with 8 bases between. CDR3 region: CASSSPATGELFF. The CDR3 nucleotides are TGTGCCAGCAGTTCGCCAGCGACCGGGGAGCTGTTTTTT.

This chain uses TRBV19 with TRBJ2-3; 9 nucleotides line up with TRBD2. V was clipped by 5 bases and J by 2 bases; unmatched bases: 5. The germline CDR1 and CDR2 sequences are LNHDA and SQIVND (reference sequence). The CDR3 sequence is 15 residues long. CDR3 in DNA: TGTGCCAGTAGTGCTAGCGGGGCGATCACAGATACGCAGTATTTT. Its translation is CASSASGAITDTQYF.

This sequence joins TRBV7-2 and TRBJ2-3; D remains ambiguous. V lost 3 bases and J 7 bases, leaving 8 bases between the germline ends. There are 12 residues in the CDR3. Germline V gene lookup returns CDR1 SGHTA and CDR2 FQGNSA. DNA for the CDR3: TGTGCCAGCAGCTTTTACGGTAATACGCAGTATTTT. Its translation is CASSFYGNTQYF.

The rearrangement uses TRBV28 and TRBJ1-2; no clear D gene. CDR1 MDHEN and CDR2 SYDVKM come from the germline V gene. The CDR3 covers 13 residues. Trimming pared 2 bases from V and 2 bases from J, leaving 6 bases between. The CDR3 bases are TGTGCCAGCAGTTTAACACAGAACTATGGCTACACCTTC. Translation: CASSLTQNYGYTF.

CDR3 in amino acids: CASSLDRNYGYTF. The CDR3 nucleotides read TGTGCCAGCAGCCTCGACAGGAACTATGGCTACACCTTC. The V and J genes are TRBV6-6 and TRBJ1-2; a weak D match, TRBD1 (6 bases). The CDR3 extends over 13 amino acids. Per germline, CDR1 MNHNY and CDR2 SVGAGI (reference sequence). V was clipped by 6 bases and J by 2 bases, with 10 bases between them.

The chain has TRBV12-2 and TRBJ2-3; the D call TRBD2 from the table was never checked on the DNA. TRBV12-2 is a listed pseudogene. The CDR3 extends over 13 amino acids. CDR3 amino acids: CASRLTSGDTQYF. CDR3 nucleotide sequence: TGTGCAAGTCGCTTGACTAGCGGGGATACGCAGTATTTT.

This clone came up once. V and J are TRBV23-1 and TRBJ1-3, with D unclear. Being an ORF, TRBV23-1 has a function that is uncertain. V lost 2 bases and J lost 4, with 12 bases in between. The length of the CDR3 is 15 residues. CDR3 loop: CASSQDGTAGNTIYF. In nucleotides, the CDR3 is TGCGCCAGCAGTCAAGATGGAACAGCAGGAAACACCATATATTTT.

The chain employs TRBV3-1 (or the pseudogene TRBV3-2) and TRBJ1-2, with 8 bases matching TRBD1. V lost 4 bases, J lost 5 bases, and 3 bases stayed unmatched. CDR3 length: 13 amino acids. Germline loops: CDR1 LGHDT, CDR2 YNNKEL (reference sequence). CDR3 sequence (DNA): TGTGCCAGCAGCCCAGGGGGCGCTTATGGCTACACCTTC. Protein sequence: CASSPGGAYGYTF.

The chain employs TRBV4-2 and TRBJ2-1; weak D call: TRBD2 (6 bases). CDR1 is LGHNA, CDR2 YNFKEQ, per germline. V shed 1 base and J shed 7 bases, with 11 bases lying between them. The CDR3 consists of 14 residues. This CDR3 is CASSQVGGENEQFF. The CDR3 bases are TGTGCCAGCAGCCAAGTTGGCGGGGAAAATGAGCAGTTCTTC.

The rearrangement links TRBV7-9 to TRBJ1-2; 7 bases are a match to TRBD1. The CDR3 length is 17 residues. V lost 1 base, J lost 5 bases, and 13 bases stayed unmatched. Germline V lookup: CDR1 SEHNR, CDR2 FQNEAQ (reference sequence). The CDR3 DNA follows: TGTGCCAGCAGCTTAGAGTTTACAAGGGACAGCAATTATGGCTACACCTTC. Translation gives CASSLEFTRDSNYGYTF. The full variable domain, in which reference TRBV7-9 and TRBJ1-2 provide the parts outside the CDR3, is DTGVSQNPRHKITKRGQNVTFRCDPISEHNRLYWYRQTLGQGPEFLTYFQNEAQLEKSRLLSDRFSAERPKGSFSTLEIQRTEQGDSAMYLCASSLEFTRDSNYGYTFGSGTRLTVV.

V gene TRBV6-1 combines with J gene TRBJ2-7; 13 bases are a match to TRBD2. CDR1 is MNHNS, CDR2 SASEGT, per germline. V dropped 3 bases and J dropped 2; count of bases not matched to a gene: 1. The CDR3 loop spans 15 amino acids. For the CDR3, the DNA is TGTGCCAGCAGTGAGGGACTAGCGGGGACCTACGAGCAGTACTTC. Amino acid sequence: CASSEGLAGTYEQYF.

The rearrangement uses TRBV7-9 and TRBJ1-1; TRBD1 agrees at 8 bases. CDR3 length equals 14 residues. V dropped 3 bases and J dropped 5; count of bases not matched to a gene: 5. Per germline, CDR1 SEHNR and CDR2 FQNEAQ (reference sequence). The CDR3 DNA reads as TGTGCCAGCAGCTTGTCAGGGGGCGCGACTGAAGCTTTCTTT. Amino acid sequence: CASSLSGGATEAFF.

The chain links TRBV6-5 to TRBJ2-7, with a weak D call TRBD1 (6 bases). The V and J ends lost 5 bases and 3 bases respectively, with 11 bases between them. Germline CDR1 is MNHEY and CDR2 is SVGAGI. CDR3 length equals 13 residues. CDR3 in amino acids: CASSPEQGYEQYF. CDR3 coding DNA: TGTGCCAGCAGTCCCGAACAGGGCTACGAGCAGTACTTC.

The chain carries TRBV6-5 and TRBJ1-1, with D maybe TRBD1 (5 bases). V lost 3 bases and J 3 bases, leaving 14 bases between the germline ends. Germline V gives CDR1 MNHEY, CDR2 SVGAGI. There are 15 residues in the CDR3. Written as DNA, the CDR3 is TGTGCCAGCAGTTATTCCGCGGTAGGGGACACTGAAGCTTTCTTT. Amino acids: CASSYSAVGDTEAFF.

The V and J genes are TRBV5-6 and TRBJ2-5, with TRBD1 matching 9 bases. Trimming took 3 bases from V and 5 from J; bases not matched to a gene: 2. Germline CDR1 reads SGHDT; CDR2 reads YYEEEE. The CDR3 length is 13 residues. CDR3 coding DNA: TGTGCCAGCAGCTATGGACAGGGGGAGACCCAGTACTTC. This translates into CASSYGQGETQYF.

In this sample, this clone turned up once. DNA of the CDR3: TGTGCCAGCAGCCCTAGCGAGGTTCGAGAGACCCAGTACTTC. As protein: CASSPSEVRETQYF. The chain is built from TRBV11-2 and TRBJ2-5, with a weak D call TRBD2 (6 bases). The CDR3 loop spans 14 amino acids. Trimming took 5 bases from V and 4 from J, leaving 14 bases between them. Germline-derived CDR1 and CDR2 are SGHAT and FQNNGV. Together with reference TRBV11-2 and TRBJ2-5, the CDR3 gives the full variable domain: EAGVAQSPRYKIIEKRQSVAFWCNPISGHATLYWYQQILGQGPKLLIQFQNNGVVDDSQLPKDRFSAERLKGVDSTLKIQPAKLEDSAVYLCASSPSEVRETQYFGPGTRLLVL.

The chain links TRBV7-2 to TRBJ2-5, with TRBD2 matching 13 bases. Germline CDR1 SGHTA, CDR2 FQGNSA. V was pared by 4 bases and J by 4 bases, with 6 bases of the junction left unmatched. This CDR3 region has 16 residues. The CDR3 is CASSSATSGGAETQYF. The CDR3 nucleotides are TGTGCCAGCAGCTCGGCCACTAGCGGGGGGGCAGAGACCCAGTACTTC.

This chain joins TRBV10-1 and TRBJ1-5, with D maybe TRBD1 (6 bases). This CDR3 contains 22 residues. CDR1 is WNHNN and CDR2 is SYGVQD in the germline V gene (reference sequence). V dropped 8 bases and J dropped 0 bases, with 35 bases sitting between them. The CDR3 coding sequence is TGCGCCAGCCCCCCCCAGCGGGGGCCAGGATCACCTCAAATTATTAGCAATCAGCCCCAGCATTTT. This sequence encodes CASPPQRGPGSPQIISNQPQHF.

The CDR3 sequence is CASAPQQGTGELFF. CDR3 sequence (DNA): TGTGCCAGCGCACCTCAACAGGGTACCGGGGAGCTGTTTTTT. The gene calls are TRBV7-3 and TRBJ2-2; a possible D gene is TRBD1 (6 bases). The V gene lost 8 bases and the J gene lost 5 bases, with 15 bases spanning the gap. Germline assignment: CDR1 SGHTA and CDR2 FQGTGA. The CDR3 extends over 14 amino acids.